Below, 29 T cell receptor beta chains from the same sample are listed, as sequenced in a study of regulatory T cells in long-lasting Graves disease (dated by TCRdb to the early 2020s). The intended sense of this specimen's time point label: persistent/refractory GD, antithyroid drugs over 5 years with positive TRAb. For both TCR sequencing and RNA sequencing, RNA was extracted from PBMCs using TRIzol. The library came from multiplex PCR. The run used an Illumina HiSeq 4000. TCR beta libraries were built with iRepertoire HTBI primers and Arm-PCR amplification of CDR3 regions. TCRdb trimmed the raw reads at Q25, called clones with MiXCR and kept productive beta chains. Each record represents a unique CDR3 protein, reported with the most common genes and DNA among its rows. The sample contains roughly 450,000 distinct CDR3 sequences, 20% to 25% of them found a single time. Jointly, the top ten make up around 12% of the sample.

Here the sequenced sample was peripheral blood mononuclear cells (PBMCs), taken when the disease was refractory, from a patient treated with antithyroid drugs. Every receptor here comes from a female donor with Graves disease.

There are many counts of this clonotype. J is TRBJ1-2 and V is TRBV6-2 or TRBV6-3; tentative D call: TRBD1 (6 bases). The CDR3 runs 13 residues. Per germline, CDR1 MNHEY and CDR2 SVGEGT. Between the trimmed V and J ends, which lost 7 bases and 2 bases, there was a span of 11 bases. Here the CDR3 DNA reads TGTGCCAGCACCAAAACAGGGAACTATGGCTACACCTTC. This sequence encodes CASTKTGNYGYTF.

The V and J genes are TRBV11-2 and TRBJ2-2; 7 bases agree with TRBD2. CDR1 SGHAT and CDR2 FQNNGV come from the germline V gene. The CDR3 loop spans 15 amino acids. The V and J ends lost 5 bases and 4 bases, in that order; junction bases with no gene match: 7. The chain's CDR3 is CASSVSGVSTGELFF. CDR3 DNA: TGTGCCAGCAGCGTGAGCGGGGTTTCCACCGGGGAGCTGTTTTTT.

With regard to this clonotype: A much larger clone differs by one base, so this may be a read error. Since the CDR3 does not end with the conserved phenylalanine or tryptophan, this likely comes from a read error. The genes are TRBV24-1 and TRBJ1-2, with a possible D match to TRBD1 (5 bases). CDR1 is KGHDR, CDR2 SFDVKD, per germline. Trimming took 5 bases from V and 7 from J, leaving 7 bases between them. The length of the CDR3 is 11 residues. The CDR3 DNA follows: TGTGCCACCAGTGGGGGGGGTGGCTACACCTCC. This codes for CATSGGGGYTS.

This clonotype has a count of ten or more. This rearrangement joins TRBV20-1 to TRBJ2-1; TRBD2 matches 7 bases. From germline, CDR1 is DFQATT and CDR2 SNEGSKA (reference sequence). This CDR3 is built from 14 residues. Trimming cost V 3 bases and J 4 bases; bases outside gene matches: 6. The CDR3 loop is CSASLGGGYNEQFF. The CDR3, as DNA: TGCAGTGCTAGTCTGGGGGGGGGTTACAATGAGCAGTTCTTC.

This clonotype appeared many times. The J gene is TRBJ2-7, the V gene TRBV11-2; D gene unclear. V was clipped by 2 bases and J by 5 bases, with 4 bases between them. Germline values: CDR1 SGHAT, CDR2 FQNNGV. CDR3 length equals 11 residues. The CDR3 sequence: CASSLSDEQYF. The DNA for the CDR3 is TGTGCCAGCAGCTTATCCGACGAGCAGTACTTC.

This clonotype was detected only a few times. CDR3 nucleotide sequence: TGTGCCAGCAGTGAAGCACTAGCGGGGGGGGGGGAGACCCAGTACTTC. It specifies CASSEALAGGGETQYF. The J gene is TRBJ2-5, the V gene TRBV2; 13 positions agree with TRBD2. Germline V gene sequence: CDR1 SNHLY, CDR2 FYNNEI. The V segment lost 0 bases and the J segment 5 bases; nucleotides outside the gene matches: 3. CDR3 size: 16 residues.

This clonotype was counted at least ten times. The chain employs TRBV2 and TRBJ1-6, with a tentative D call TRBD1 (5 bases). Germline CDR1 and CDR2: SNHLY and FYNNEI. V was shortened by 4 bases and J by 7 bases, with 11 bases between the two germline ends. This CDR3 has 14 amino acids. CDR3 residues: CASSAGLGNSPLHF. The CDR3 DNA follows: TGTGCCAGCAGTGCAGGGCTCGGGAATTCACCCCTCCACTTT.

Ten or more counts support this clonotype. The chain couples TRBV19 to TRBJ1-6; TRBD1 matches at 7 bases. Germline values: CDR1 LNHDA, CDR2 SQIVND (reference sequence). V shed 8 bases and J 7 bases; nucleotides not matched to a gene: 5. This CDR3 region has 13 residues. CDR3 loop: CASSDRENSPLHF. As DNA, the CDR3 is TGTGCCAGTTCCGACAGGGAGAATTCACCCCTCCACTTT.

This clonotype showed up many times. The chain joins TRBV7-2 to TRBJ2-7; 8 bases match TRBD1. The CDR3 runs 15 residues. The V segment lost 1 base and the J segment 4 bases; nucleotides outside the gene matches: 6. CDR1 and CDR2 from the germline V gene are SGHTA and FQGNSA. The CDR3 sequence is CASSLVDRATYEQYF. The CDR3 DNA reads TGTGCCAGCAGCTTAGTGGACAGGGCTACTTACGAGCAGTACTTC. Variable domain in full (rest from reference TRBV7-2 and TRBJ2-7): GAGVSQSPSNKVTEKGKDVELRCDPISGHTALYWYRQSLGQGLEFLIYFQGNSAPDKSGLPSDRFSAERTGGSVSTLTIQRTQQEDSAVYLCASSLVDRATYEQYFGPGTRLTVT.

This clonotype was observed many times. CDR3 protein: CASRPSSNQPQHF. CDR3 DNA: TGTGCCAGCAGACCCTCTAGCAATCAGCCCCAGCATTTT. This chain links TRBV28 with TRBJ1-5, with D uncertain. The CDR3 sequence is 13 residues long. Germline V lookup: CDR1 MDHEN, CDR2 SYDVKM. V lost 6 bases and J lost 0, with 6 bases in between. Filled out from reference TRBV28 and TRBJ1-5, the complete variable domain reads DVKVTQSSRYLVKRTGEKVFLECVQDMDHENMFWYRQDPGLGLRLIYFSYDVKMKEKGDIPEGYSVSREKKERFSLILESASTNQTSMYLCASRPSSNQPQHFGDGTRLSIL.

For the CDR3, the DNA is TGTGCCAGCAGCCCGGCGGGGGGGCTACGCGAGCAGTACTTC. Its protein is CASSPAGGLREQYF. This sequence joins TRBV7-2 and TRBJ2-7, with 9 positions matching TRBD2. Germline V gene data show CDR1 as SGHTA and CDR2 as FQGNSA. V lost 5 bases and J lost 6; bases outside the gene matches: 8. CDR3 length equals 14 residues.

A few counts support this clonotype. V usage is TRBV7-9 and J usage is TRBJ1-2, with 10 bases fitting TRBD1. With V trimmed by 5 bases and J by 2 bases, 5 bases remained unmatched. Germline CDR1 reads SEHNR; CDR2 reads FQNEAQ (reference sequence). The CDR3 has 15 amino acids. The CDR3 nucleotides are TGTGCCAGCAGCCTGGACAGGGGGTGGAACTATGGCTACACCTTC. Translated: CASSLDRGWNYGYTF.

This clonotype was observed at least ten times. The V and J genes are TRBV6-1 and TRBJ1-1; D is possibly TRBD1 (6 bases). CDR1 is MNHNS and CDR2 is SASEGT in the germline V gene. CDR3 size: 15 residues. Trimming cost V 2 bases and J 4 bases, with 14 bases left between them. CDR3 DNA: TGTGCCAGCAGTGAAACTACAGGGTGGGGCACTGAAGCTTTCTTT. This gives the protein CASSETTGWGTEAFF.

The sample holds many counts of this clonotype. V gene TRBV27 combines with J gene TRBJ2-7; TRBD1 agrees at 7 bases. The trim removed 4 bases at V and 4 bases at J, leaving 7 bases unmatched. CDR3 size: 14 residues. The V gene's germline CDR1 is MNHEY and CDR2 SMNVEV (reference sequence). CDR3 DNA: TGTGCCAGCAGTTACAGGGGTCGGGGATACGAGCAGTACTTC. It specifies CASSYRGRGYEQYF.

This chain links TRBV19 with TRBJ2-5; tentative D call: TRBD1 (6 bases). This CDR3 has 14 amino acids. Trimming removed 3 bases from V and 2 bases from J, with 10 bases in between. Germline V gene data show CDR1 as LNHDA and CDR2 as SQIVND (reference sequence). CDR3 loop: CASSIAQGQETQYF. CDR3 nucleotide sequence: TGTGCCAGTAGTATCGCGCAGGGGCAAGAGACCCAGTACTTC. Variable domain in full (rest from reference TRBV19 and TRBJ2-5): DGGITQSPKYLFRKEGQNVTLSCEQNLNHDAMYWYRQDPGQGLRLIYYSQIVNDFQKGDIAEGYSVSREKKESFPLTVTSAQKNPTAFYLCASSIAQGQETQYFGPGTRLLVL.

Concerning this clonotype itself: A read error may account for a junction end that differs from germline. The chain links TRBV19 to TRBJ2-7; no firm D call. This CDR3 has 12 residues. The germline gives CDR1 LNHDA, CDR2 SQIVND (reference sequence). The CDR3 region is CACSISPYEQYF. In DNA, the CDR3 is TGTGCCTGTAGTATTTCCCCCTACGAGCAGTACTTC.

This clonotype was found many times. The chain uses TRBV2 and TRBJ2-2; D unclear. This CDR3 has 12 residues. Germline CDR1 reads SNHLY; CDR2 reads FYNNEI. The V end lost 7 bases, the J end lost 4 bases, and 7 bases lay between the germline ends. The CDR3 nucleotides read TGTGCCAGCACAGAATCCACCGGGGAGCTGTTTTTT. It is translated as CASTESTGELFF.

Many counts were recorded for this clonotype. This chain connects TRBV2 to TRBJ2-4, with D unclear. The CDR3 consists of 14 residues. V gave up 1 base and J gave up 10 bases, with 14 bases separating them. Germline V gives CDR1 SNHLY, CDR2 FYNNEI. The CDR3 sequence: CASSEGQARRIQYF. DNA for the CDR3: TGTGCCAGCAGTGAAGGCCAGGCCCGTAGAATTCAGTACTTC.

The rearrangement links TRBV11-3 to TRBJ2-1, with 8 positions matching TRBD2. The CDR3 contains 15 residues. Germline trimming cut 1 base from V and 9 bases from J; bases unmatched to any gene: 8. CDR1 SGHNT and CDR2 YENEEA come from the germline V gene. The CDR3 loop is CASSLGTSAGGEQFF. CDR3 DNA: TGTGCCAGCAGCTTAGGAACTAGCGCGGGAGGTGAGCAGTTCTTC.

Ten or more counts support this clonotype. V is TRBV28 and J is TRBJ1-1; D may be TRBD1 (6 bases). The CDR3 is 14 residues long. Germline CDR1 is MDHEN and CDR2 is SYDVKM. V was trimmed by 6 bases and J by 1 base, leaving 12 bases between them. CDR3 DNA: TGTGCCAGCAGCCTCCCGGACAGGAACACTGAAGCTTTCTTT. This codes for CASSLPDRNTEAFF.

The CDR3 sequence: CASSHGGAGADEQYF. The CDR3 nucleotides are TGTGCCAGCAGCCACGGGGGGGCGGGAGCGGACGAGCAGTACTTC. This chain uses TRBV9 with TRBJ2-7; 8 positions match TRBD2. There are 15 residues in the CDR3. J lost 5 bases, V lost 4 bases, and 11 bases had no gene match. Looked up from germline, CDR1 is SGDLS and CDR2 is YYNGEE.

This clonotype was seen ten or more times. The chain joins TRBV11-2 to TRBJ2-2, with D possibly TRBD1 on 6 matching bases. There are 15 residues in the CDR3. The ends were cut back, 1 base at V and 6 bases at J, with 12 bases in the middle. Germline V gene sequence: CDR1 SGHAT, CDR2 FQNNGV. The CDR3 sequence: CASSLGQGQSGELFF. The CDR3 DNA reads TGTGCCAGCAGCTTAGGGCAAGGACAGTCCGGGGAGCTGTTTTTT.

The chain combines TRBV6-2 or TRBV6-3 with TRBJ2-7; possible D gene TRBD1, 6 bases. The CDR3 has 15 amino acids. The germline gives CDR1 MNHEY, CDR2 SVGEGT. Trimming stripped 0 bases from V and 0 bases from J, with 9 bases between. In DNA form, the CDR3 reads TGTGCCAGCAGTTACTCGCAGGGGACCTCCTACGAGCAGTACTTC. This translates into CASSYSQGTSYEQYF.

The chain has TRBV29-1 and TRBJ1-1, with unresolved D. The CDR3 loop spans 13 amino acids. The V gene lost 1 base and the J gene lost 0 bases, with 6 bases spanning the gap. Germline CDR1 is SQVTM and CDR2 is ANQGSEA. CDR3 sequence reads: CSVEGGLNTEAFF. The CDR3 DNA follows: TGCAGCGTTGAAGGCGGGTTGAACACTGAAGCTTTCTTT.

The chain is built from TRBV3-1 and TRBJ1-5; no definite D call. Germline V lookup: CDR1 LGHDT, CDR2 YNNKEL (reference sequence). The V end lost 0 bases, the J end lost 4 bases, and 7 bases lay between the germline ends. CDR3 length: 14 amino acids. CDR3 sequence: CASSQDAANQPQHF. In DNA form, the CDR3 reads TGTGCCAGCAGCCAAGATGCCGCGAATCAGCCCCAGCATTTT. Based on the CDR3 plus reference TRBV3-1 and TRBJ1-5, the full variable domain is DTAVSQTPKYLVTQMGNDKSIKCEQNLGHDTMYWYKQDSKKFLKIMFSYNNKELIINETVPNRFSPKSPDKAHLNLHINSLELGDSAVYFCASSQDAANQPQHFGDGTRLSIL.

This clonotype was seen at least ten times. The rearrangement uses TRBV9 and TRBJ1-2; D unclear. Trimming cost V 0 bases and J 3 bases, with 12 bases left between them. The CDR3 consists of 15 residues. In germline, CDR1 is SGDLS, CDR2 YYNGEE. For the CDR3, the DNA is TGTGCCAGCAGCGTAGACGGGAGCTGGCACTATGGCTACACCTTC. It translates to CASSVDGSWHYGYTF.

The rearrangement uses TRBV27 and TRBJ2-2; D not certain. CDR3 length: 15 residues. The ends were cut back, 6 bases at V and 4 bases at J, with 15 bases in the middle. The V gene's germline CDR1 is MNHEY and CDR2 SMNVEV (reference sequence). CDR3 amino acids: CASSLMASVTGELFF. CDR3 DNA: TGTGCCAGCAGCCTCATGGCTAGTGTCACCGGGGAGCTGTTTTTT.

The chain links TRBV4-3 to TRBJ2-1; 9 nucleotides line up with TRBD2. The junction had 6 bases not matched to a gene; V was cut back by 1 base and J by 5 bases. The length of the CDR3 is 16 residues. Germline CDR1 is LGHNA and CDR2 is YSLEER. The CDR3: CASSQVSRGGDNEQFF. CDR3 bases: TGCGCCAGCAGCCAAGTGTCCCGCGGGGGGGACAATGAGCAGTTCTTC.

The J gene is TRBJ1-3, the V gene TRBV19, with D perhaps TRBD1 (5 bases). This CDR3 region has 16 residues. V lost 2 bases to trimming and J lost 0 bases, with 11 bases between them. Germline CDR1 is LNHDA and CDR2 is SQIVND (reference sequence). The CDR3 nucleotides read TGTGCCAGTAGTATAAAGGGACGGTTCTCTGGAAACACCATATATTTT. This gives the protein CASSIKGRFSGNTIYF. Supplemented by reference TRBV19 and TRBJ1-3, the full variable domain reads DGGITQSPKYLFRKEGQNVTLSCEQNLNHDAMYWYRQDPGQGLRLIYYSQIVNDFQKGDIAEGYSVSREKKESFPLTVTSAQKNPTAFYLCASSIKGRFSGNTIYFGEGSWLTVV.